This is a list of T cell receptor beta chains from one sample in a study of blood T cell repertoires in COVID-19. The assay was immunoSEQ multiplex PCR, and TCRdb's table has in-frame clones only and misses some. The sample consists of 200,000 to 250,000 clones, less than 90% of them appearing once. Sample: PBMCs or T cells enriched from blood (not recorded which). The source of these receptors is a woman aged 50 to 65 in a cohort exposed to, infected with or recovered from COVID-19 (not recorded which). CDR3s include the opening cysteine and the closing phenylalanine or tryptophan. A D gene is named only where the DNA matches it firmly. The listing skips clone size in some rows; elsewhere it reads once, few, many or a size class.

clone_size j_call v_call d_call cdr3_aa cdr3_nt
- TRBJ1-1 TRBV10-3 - CAMGTVYTEAFF TGTGCCATGGGGACTGTATACACTGAAGCTTTCTTT
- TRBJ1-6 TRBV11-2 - CASSRYTGTNSPLHF TGTGCCAGCAGCCGATATACAGGGACAAATTCACCCCTCCACTTT
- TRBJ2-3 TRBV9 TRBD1 CASSVGGQRTDTQYF TGTGCCAGCAGCGTTGGGGGACAGCGCACAGATACGCAGTATTTT
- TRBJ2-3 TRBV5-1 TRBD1 CASNRDRGLTDTQYF TGCGCCAGCAACCGGGACAGGGGGCTTACAGATACGCAGTATTTT
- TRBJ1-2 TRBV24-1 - CATSDVTRNYGYTF TGTGCCACCAGTGATGTAACACGTAACTATGGCTACACCTTC
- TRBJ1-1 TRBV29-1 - CSVEDQTGRNTEAFF TGCAGCGTTGAAGATCAAACAGGGAGGAACACTGAAGCTTTCTTT
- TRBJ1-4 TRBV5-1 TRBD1 CASSLEGQGTNEKLFF TGCGCCAGCAGCTTGGAAGGACAGGGCACTAATGAAAAACTGTTTTTT
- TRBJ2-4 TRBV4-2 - CASSQDQVWYF TGTGCCAGCAGCCAAGATCAGGTTTGGTACTTC
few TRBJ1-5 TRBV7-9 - CASSRTGINQPQHF TGTGCCAGCAGCAGAACAGGGATCAATCAGCCCCAGCATTTT
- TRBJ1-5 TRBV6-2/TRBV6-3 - CASSNGLTRPDQPQHF TGTGCCAGCAGTAACGGACTTACCAGGCCTGATCAGCCCCAGCATTTT
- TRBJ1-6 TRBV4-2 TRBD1 CASSQSGQGNSPLHF TGTGCCAGCAGCCAATCGGGACAGGGAAATTCACCCCTCCACTTT
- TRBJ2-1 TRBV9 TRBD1 CASSVGQGVYEQFF TGTGCCAGCAGCGTGGGACAGGGAGTGTATGAGCAGTTCTTC
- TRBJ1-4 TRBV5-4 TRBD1 CASTKDRVNEKLFF TGTGCCAGCACCAAGGACAGGGTCAATGAAAAACTGTTTTTT
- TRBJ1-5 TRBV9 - CASDRLRLGGQEGTNQPQHF TGTGCCAGCGATCGGCTTCGTTTGGGGGGGCAGGAAGGGACTAATCAGCCCCAGCATTTT
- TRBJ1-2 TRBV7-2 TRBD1 CASSFNRGRDGYTF TGTGCCAGCAGCTTCAACAGGGGGCGTGATGGCTACACCTTC
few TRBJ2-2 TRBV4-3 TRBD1 CASSHIPRQGRILRGTGELFF TGCGCCAGCAGCCACATCCCCCGACAGGGGAGGATTTTGAGAGGCACCGGGGAGCTGTTTTTT
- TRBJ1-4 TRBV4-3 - CASSPRVSHEKLFF TGCGCCAGCAGCCCCAGGGTCTCGCATGAAAAACTGTTTTTT
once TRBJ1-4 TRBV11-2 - CASSFRPGFGRANEKLFF TGTGCCAGCAGCTTCCGCCCGGGTTTCGGGCGGGCTAATGAAAAACTGTTTTTT
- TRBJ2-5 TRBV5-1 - CASKRGESQETQYF TGCGCCAGCAAGCGCGGGGAGTCCCAAGAGACCCAGTACTTC
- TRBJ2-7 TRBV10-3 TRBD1 CAITQGGTGGYYEQYF TGTGCCATCACCCAAGGTGGGACAGGGGGCTACTACGAGCAGTACTTC
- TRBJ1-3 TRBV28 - CASSLTGGFGNTIYF TGTGCCAGCAGTTTAACCGGGGGGTTTGGAAACACCATATATTTT
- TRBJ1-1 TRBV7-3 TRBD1 CASSLTGTGWYTEAFF TGTGCCAGCAGCTTAACAGGGACAGGGTGGTATACTGAAGCTTTCTTT
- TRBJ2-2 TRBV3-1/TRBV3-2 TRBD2 CASRPLAGGHKVNTGELFF TGTGCCAGCAGGCCTCTAGCGGGGGGCCATAAGGTGAACACCGGGGAGCTGTTTTTT
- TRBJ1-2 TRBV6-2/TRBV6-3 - CASSYSYRSRGNYGYTF TGTGCCAGCAGTTACTCATACAGGTCGCGGGGTAACTATGGCTACACCTTC
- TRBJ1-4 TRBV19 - CASSIVTGGNEKLFF TGTGCCAGTAGTATCGTGACAGGTGGTAATGAAAAACTGTTTTTT
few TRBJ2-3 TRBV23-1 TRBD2 CASSLGTSGGAGTDTQYF TGCGCCAGCAGTCTTGGGACTAGCGGGGGGGCGGGAACAGATACGCAGTATTTT
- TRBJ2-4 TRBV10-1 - CASSEGRLVLDIQYF TGCGCCAGCAGTGAGGGTAGACTGGTCTTAGACATTCAGTACTTC
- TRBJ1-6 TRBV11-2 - CASSFSPNSPLHF TGTGCCAGCAGTTTTAGCCCCAATTCACCCCTCCACTTT
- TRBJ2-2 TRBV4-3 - CASSQVPEQGNTGELFF TGCGCCAGCAGCCAAGTCCCGGAACAGGGAAACACCGGGGAGCTGTTTTTT
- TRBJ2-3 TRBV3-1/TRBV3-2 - CASSQGQVTGRTQYF TGTGCCAGCAGCCAAGGACAGGTCACAGGACGTACGCAGTATTTT
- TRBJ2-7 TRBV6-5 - CASSWGLGNEQYF TGTGCCAGCAGTTGGGGGCTGGGGAACGAGCAGTACTTC
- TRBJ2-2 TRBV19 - CASSMGAWELFF TGTGCCAGTAGTATGGGGGCTTGGGAGCTGTTTTTT
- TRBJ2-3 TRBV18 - CASSPETPPDTQYF TGTGCCAGCTCACCGGAGACTCCCCCAGATACGCAGTATTTT
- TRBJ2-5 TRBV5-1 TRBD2 CASSILWEGIETQYF TGCGCCAGCTCGATTTTATGGGAGGGAATAGAGACCCAGTACTTC
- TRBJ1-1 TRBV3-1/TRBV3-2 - CASSQVAGNTEAFF TGTGCCAGCAGCCAAGTTGCGGGGAACACTGAAGCTTTCTTT
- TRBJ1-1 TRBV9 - CASSVALENTEAFF TGTGCCAGCAGCGTAGCTCTAGAGAACACTGAAGCTTTCTTT
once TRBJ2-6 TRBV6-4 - CASSDGQLTSSGANVLTF TGTGCCAGCAGTGACGGGCAGCTAACTTCCTCTGGGGCCAACGTCCTGACTTTC
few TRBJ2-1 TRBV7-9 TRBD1 CASSSREGAHYNEQFF TGTGCCAGCAGCTCTCGAGAGGGGGCCCATTACAATGAGCAGTTCTTC
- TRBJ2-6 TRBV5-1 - CASSGGWATGANVLTF TGCGCCAGCAGCGGGGGCTGGGCAACAGGGGCCAACGTCCTGACTTTC
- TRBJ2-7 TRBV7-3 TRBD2 CASSQGSGDEQYF TGTGCCAGCAGTCAGGGCAGCGGGGACGAGCAGTACTTC
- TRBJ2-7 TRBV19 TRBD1 CASSIMWRRAGGRDEQYF TGTGCCAGTAGTATTATGTGGCGTCGGGCAGGGGGAAGGGACGAGCAGTACTTC
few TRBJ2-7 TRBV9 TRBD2 CASSGSGTPYEQYF TGTGCCAGCAGCGGAAGCGGGACTCCCTACGAGCAGTACTTC
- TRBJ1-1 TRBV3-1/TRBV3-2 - CASSHRGGTEAFF TGTGCCAGCAGCCATCGAGGGGGCACTGAAGCTTTCTTT
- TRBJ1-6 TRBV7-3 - CASSLGMRGSPLHF TGTGCCAGCAGCTTAGGCATGCGAGGGTCACCCCTCCACTTT
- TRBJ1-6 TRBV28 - CASSLPNRVSNSPLHF TGTGCCAGCAGTCTACCTAACAGGGTCAGTAATTCACCCCTCCACTTT
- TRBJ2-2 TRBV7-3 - CASSLQGAYTGELFF TGTGCCAGCAGCTTACAAGGGGCGTACACCGGGGAGCTGTTTTTT
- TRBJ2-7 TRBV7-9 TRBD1 CASSQRQGSYEQYF TGTGCCAGCAGCCAAAGACAGGGGTCCTACGAGCAGTACTTC
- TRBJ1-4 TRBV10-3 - CAIREDGSPNEKLFF TGTGCCATCAGGGAGGACGGGTCGCCCAATGAAAAACTGTTTTTT